A selection of T cell receptor beta chains follows, all from one sample in a study of shared clonotypes between healthy human individuals. Assay used: immunoSEQ multiplex PCR; TCRdb lists only in-frame clones, some missing. The table has roughly 1.4 million clones, approximately 98.5% seen once; the top ten hold 0.36%. The sequenced sample was naive CD4+ T cells sorted from blood. These receptors all come from a man younger than 40 in good health. The CDR3 runs from the conserved cysteine through the conserved F or W. The order of the fields is D gene, V gene, clone size, J gene, CDR3 DNA, CDR3 protein. D genes are given only for firm matches. Expanded clones are given a class, and other clones once, few, many or no size at all.

d_gene: TRBD1
v_gene: TRBV5-1
abundance: NA
j_gene: TRBJ2-1
CDR3nt: TGCGCCAGCAGTCTGGACAGGGTGGCCCACAATGAGCAGTTCTTC
CDR3aa: CASSLDRVAHNEQFF

d_gene: TRBD2
v_gene: TRBV7-9
abundance: once
j_gene: TRBJ2-3
CDR3nt: TGTGCCAGCAGCTTCGCCCTCGCGGGAGGGTCTGATACGCAGTATTTT
CDR3aa: CASSFALAGGSDTQYF

d_gene: NA
v_gene: TRBV25-1
abundance: NA
j_gene: TRBJ2-2
CDR3nt: TGTGCCAGCAGTGCGTCGACTAGAGCGGGGGAGCTGTTTTTT
CDR3aa: CASSASTRAGELFF

d_gene: NA
v_gene: TRBV5-5
abundance: NA
j_gene: TRBJ1-4
CDR3nt: TGTGCCAGCAGCGTCGCTCTGGCAACTAATGAAAAACTGTTTTTT
CDR3aa: CASSVALATNEKLFF

d_gene: TRBD2
v_gene: TRBV9
abundance: NA
j_gene: TRBJ2-1
CDR3nt: TGTGCCAGCAGCGTAATTCCCAGCGGGAGTGGTTCCTACAATGAGCAGTTCTTC
CDR3aa: CASSVIPSGSGSYNEQFF

d_gene: NA
v_gene: TRBV20-1
abundance: NA
j_gene: TRBJ2-3
CDR3nt: TGCAGTGCCCAACTGGTAGATACGCAGTATTTT
CDR3aa: CSAQLVDTQYF

d_gene: TRBD2
v_gene: TRBV11-2
abundance: NA
j_gene: TRBJ2-7
CDR3nt: TGTGCCAGCAGCTTAGCGGGACTACTCTACGAGCAGTACTTC
CDR3aa: CASSLAGLLYEQYF

d_gene: TRBD1
v_gene: TRBV29-1
abundance: NA
j_gene: TRBJ1-4
CDR3nt: TGCAGCGTCGGGACAGGGGCAGAAAAACTGTTTTTT
CDR3aa: CSVGTGAEKLFF

d_gene: TRBD1
v_gene: TRBV9
abundance: NA
j_gene: TRBJ2-2
CDR3nt: TGTGCCAGCAGCGTCTTCGGACAGGGGGAGTGGACCGGGGAGCTGTTTTTT
CDR3aa: CASSVFGQGEWTGELFF

d_gene: TRBD2
v_gene: TRBV5-4
abundance: NA
j_gene: TRBJ2-7
CDR3nt: TGTGCCAGCAGAATCGGACTAGCGGGTGGCGGCTACGAGCAGTACTTC
CDR3aa: CASRIGLAGGGYEQYF

d_gene: TRBD2
v_gene: TRBV15
abundance: NA
j_gene: TRBJ2-1
CDR3nt: TGTGCCACCAGCAGTCGGATTCGAGCGGGAGGGGCCTACAATGAGCAGTTCTTC
CDR3aa: CATSSRIRAGGAYNEQFF

d_gene: TRBD1
v_gene: TRBV30
abundance: NA
j_gene: TRBJ2-6
CDR3nt: TGTGCCTGGAGTTCTACAGGGGGCGCTGGGGCCAACGTCCTGACTTTC
CDR3aa: CAWSSTGGAGANVLTF

d_gene: TRBD2
v_gene: TRBV6-1
abundance: once
j_gene: TRBJ2-2
CDR3nt: TGTGCCAGCAGGGCTAGCGGGATGGGTAACGGGGAGCTGTTTTTT
CDR3aa: CASRASGMGNGELFF

d_gene: TRBD2
v_gene: TRBV4-3
abundance: NA
j_gene: TRBJ2-7
CDR3nt: TGCGCCAGCAGCCAAGGGCCCTTAGCGGGGGGCCGCTCCTACGAGCAGTACTTC
CDR3aa: CASSQGPLAGGRSYEQYF

d_gene: TRBD2
v_gene: TRBV7-9
abundance: NA
j_gene: TRBJ2-3
CDR3nt: TGTGCCAGCAGCCTCGGGACTAACACAGATACGCAGTATTTT
CDR3aa: CASSLGTNTDTQYF

d_gene: TRBD1
v_gene: TRBV19
abundance: NA
j_gene: TRBJ1-1
CDR3nt: TGTGCCAGTAGTTCCCGGACAGGGGGCACTGAAGCTTTCTTT
CDR3aa: CASSSRTGGTEAFF

d_gene: TRBD1
v_gene: TRBV4-1
abundance: NA
j_gene: TRBJ2-7
CDR3nt: TGCGCCAGCAGCCAGCTTGGACAGGGCTCCTACGAGCAGTACTTC
CDR3aa: CASSQLGQGSYEQYF

d_gene: NA
v_gene: TRBV5-4
abundance: NA
j_gene: TRBJ2-3
CDR3nt: TGTGCCAGCAGCTTGGAACCCCACCAACAAGATACGCAGTATTTT
CDR3aa: CASSLEPHQQDTQYF

d_gene: NA
v_gene: TRBV7-9
abundance: NA
j_gene: TRBJ2-1
CDR3nt: TGTGCCAGCAGCTTTAGTGGCGTTAACAATGAGCAGTTCTTC
CDR3aa: CASSFSGVNNEQFF

d_gene: NA
v_gene: TRBV15
abundance: NA
j_gene: TRBJ2-7
CDR3nt: TGTGCCACCAGTCGAGATTTGTCCTACGAGCAGTACTTC
CDR3aa: CATSRDLSYEQYF

d_gene: NA
v_gene: TRBV7-2
abundance: NA
j_gene: TRBJ2-5
CDR3nt: TGTGCCAGCAGCTTCCTACTGTCCCAGTACTTC
CDR3aa: CASSFLLSQYF

d_gene: NA
v_gene: TRBV28
abundance: NA
j_gene: TRBJ1-1
CDR3nt: TGTGCCACCACAGGGATGAACACTGAAGCTTTCTTT
CDR3aa: CATTGMNTEAFF

d_gene: TRBD2
v_gene: TRBV10-3
abundance: NA
j_gene: TRBJ2-3
CDR3nt: TGTGCCATTCTAGCGGACTTAAGCACAGATACGCAGTATTTT
CDR3aa: CAILADLSTDTQYF

d_gene: NA
v_gene: TRBV18
abundance: NA
j_gene: TRBJ2-5
CDR3nt: TGTGCCAGCTCACCCGAGGTGTACCAGTACTTC
CDR3aa: CASSPEVYQYF

d_gene: TRBD1
v_gene: TRBV2
abundance: NA
j_gene: TRBJ2-7
CDR3nt: TGTGCCAGCAGCTCCGGACAGGGGGCTTACTACGAGCAGTACTTC
CDR3aa: CASSSGQGAYYEQYF

d_gene: NA
v_gene: TRBV5-1
abundance: NA
j_gene: TRBJ1-5
CDR3nt: TGCGCCAGCAGGAGAGACCCTAGCAATCAGCCCCAGCATTTT
CDR3aa: CASRRDPSNQPQHF

d_gene: NA
v_gene: TRBV4-3
abundance: NA
j_gene: TRBJ2-7
CDR3nt: TGCGCCAGCAGCCAAGGGGAAGGGGGTACGTACGAGCAGTACTTC
CDR3aa: CASSQGEGGTYEQYF

d_gene: NA
v_gene: TRBV5-1
abundance: NA
j_gene: TRBJ2-5
CDR3nt: TGCGCCAGCAGGTCGTCACAGACCCAGTACTTC
CDR3aa: CASRSSQTQYF

d_gene: NA
v_gene: TRBV7-9
abundance: NA
j_gene: TRBJ2-7
CDR3nt: TGTGCCAGCAGCTTAGCGGGGAACTCCTACGAGCAGTACTTC
CDR3aa: CASSLAGNSYEQYF

d_gene: TRBD2
v_gene: TRBV29-1
abundance: NA
j_gene: TRBJ2-7
CDR3nt: TGCAGCGTTGCCGTAGCGGGAGGGCCGGGCGAGCAGTACTTC
CDR3aa: CSVAVAGGPGEQYF

d_gene: NA
v_gene: TRBV29-1
abundance: NA
j_gene: TRBJ1-3
CDR3nt: TGCAGCGTTGGTGACTCTGGAAACACCATATATTTT
CDR3aa: CSVGDSGNTIYF

d_gene: NA
v_gene: TRBV13
abundance: NA
j_gene: TRBJ2-3
CDR3nt: TGTGCCAGCAGTCTTTCAAGAGGGGCGACGAAAGATACGCAGTATTTT
CDR3aa: CASSLSRGATKDTQYF

d_gene: TRBD1
v_gene: TRBV11-2
abundance: NA
j_gene: TRBJ1-2
CDR3nt: TGTGCCAGCAGCGACCGGGACAGACCTAACTATGGCTACACCTTC
CDR3aa: CASSDRDRPNYGYTF

d_gene: NA
v_gene: TRBV7-6
abundance: NA
j_gene: TRBJ2-7
CDR3nt: TGTGCCAGCAGCTCCGCGACAGGAACCTACGAGCAGTACTTC
CDR3aa: CASSSATGTYEQYF

d_gene: NA
v_gene: TRBV13
abundance: NA
j_gene: TRBJ2-3
CDR3nt: TGTGCCAGCGCCACGGGGGGCCGAGCAGATACGCAGTATTTT
CDR3aa: CASATGGRADTQYF

d_gene: NA
v_gene: TRBV5-1
abundance: NA
j_gene: TRBJ2-3
CDR3nt: TGCGCCAGCAGCTTGTTTCCGGGTGCAGATACGCAGTATTTT
CDR3aa: CASSLFPGADTQYF

d_gene: TRBD2
v_gene: TRBV6-6
abundance: NA
j_gene: TRBJ2-7
CDR3nt: TGTGCCAGCAGAGCCGGGGGGGTCAGAAGATTATACGAGCAGTACTTC
CDR3aa: CASRAGGVRRLYEQYF

d_gene: NA
v_gene: TRBV5-1
abundance: NA
j_gene: TRBJ2-2
CDR3nt: TGCGCCAGCAGCTCGAGGGGCGGCCTCACCGGGGAGCTGTTTTTT
CDR3aa: CASSSRGGLTGELFF

d_gene: NA
v_gene: TRBV5-1
abundance: NA
j_gene: TRBJ2-7
CDR3nt: TGCGCCAGCAGCTTCCAGGGACGCGACTACGAGCAGTACTTC
CDR3aa: CASSFQGRDYEQYF

d_gene: TRBD1
v_gene: TRBV9
abundance: NA
j_gene: TRBJ2-1
CDR3nt: TGTGCCAGCAGCGTAGAGGGGGCCCGATACAATGAGCAGTTCTTC
CDR3aa: CASSVEGARYNEQFF